This TCR beta chain was captured by sequencing in a study of preoperative IRX-2 immunotherapy in early breast cancer. Germline loops: CDR1 SQVTM, CDR2 ANQGSEA. Trimming cost V 0 bases and J 3 bases; bases outside gene matches: 19. This CDR3 is built from 20 residues. Clones were read by immunoSEQ multiplex PCR, and TCRdb kept only the in-frame ones, dropping some. Of a few thousand clones listed, 77% were seen once; the top ten hold around 7.4%. Treatment defined: preoperative locoregional IRX-2 cytokine immunotherapy. This phase Ib study tested locoregional IRX-2 cytokine immunotherapy given before surgery.

This chain connects TRBV29-1 to TRBJ1-2; 10 bases fit TRBD1. The sequence came from a human donor with breast cancer. This specimen was tumor tissue, taken after IRX-2 immunotherapy. DNA for the CDR3: TGCAGCGTTGAAGATCGATTGAAGACAGGGGGCCGCCGTGTGTACTATGGCTACACCTTC. It translates to CSVEDRLKTGGRRVYYGYTF.